This T cell receptor (beta chain) was sequenced for a study of cytomegalovirus exposure and HLA in healthy donors. V lost 5 bases and J 5 bases, leaving 12 bases between the germline ends. This CDR3 spans 12 amino acids. The germline V gene has CDR1 GTSNPN and CDR2 SVGIG (reference sequence). Study-wide points: Most TCR sequences were rare, but some public TCRs occurred in many donors. Presence/absence analyses assumed roughly uniform sequencing depth across donors.

This clone was seen only a few times. The antigen remains unidentified. Samples came from healthy bone marrow donors. Donors sampled were nominally healthy, though unrecorded immune exposures were likely. PCR employed 60 Vbeta and 13 Jbeta primers. Libraries were prepared by immunoSEQ multiplex PCR; TCRdb keeps only in-frame clonotypes and omits some of them. The data contain around 91,000 clones, 78% of them singletons. This chain links TRBV30 with TRBJ1-1; weak D call: TRBD1 (5 bases). The sample consisted of PBMCs. This clonotype was sampled from a male donor in good health and CMV-seropositive. The CDR3 protein is CAWERGGTEAFF. DNA for the CDR3: TGTGCCTGGGAACGGGGGGGGACTGAAGCTTTCTTT.